The 16 T cell receptor beta chains in this list originate from one sample, sequenced in a study of identical twins. One entry per CDR3 protein results from TCRdb running MiXCR on the 5' RACE reads. The table shows about 720,000 distinct CDR3 sequences, with around a sixth occurring only once. This same sample was also part of a study on T cells expressing NK-cell markers.

The sample comprised PBMCs. The receptor set was obtained from a woman aged 18-35 years in good health.

The rearrangement joins TRBV7-2 to TRBJ2-5, with unresolved D. The CDR3 covers 15 residues. Germline V gene data show CDR1 as SGHTA and CDR2 as FQGNSA. V dropped 1 base and J dropped 7 bases, with 16 bases sitting between them. CDR3 amino acids: CASSLDGILVGTQYF. CDR3 nucleotide sequence: TGTGCCAGCAGCTTAGATGGTATTCTAGTTGGGACCCAGTACTTC.

V usage is TRBV10-3 and J usage is TRBJ2-5; 7 positions match TRBD2. The CDR3 has 16 residues. Per germline, CDR1 ENHRY and CDR2 SYGVKD. V was pared by 2 bases and J by 1 base, with 7 bases of the junction left unmatched. This chain's CDR3 is CAISEMGLAAQETQYF. The CDR3 DNA is TGTGCCATCAGTGAGATGGGGCTAGCGGCCCAAGAGACCCAGTACTTC.

The chain employs TRBV5-3 and TRBJ2-2; unclear D gene. TRBV5-3 counts as an open reading frame of uncertain function. The CDR3 runs to 16 residues. The CDR3 DNA reads TGTGCTTGGGGATCGACGAGGCGAATGAACACCGGGGAGCTGTTTTTT. Amino acid sequence: CAWGSTRRMNTGELFF.

V is TRBV14 and J is TRBJ2-2; D is ambiguous. CDR1 SGHDN and CDR2 FVKESK come from the germline V gene. The CDR3 covers 13 residues. V was shortened by 0 bases and J by 5 bases, with 4 bases between the two germline ends. The CDR3 here is CASSQDYTGELFF. Written as DNA, the CDR3 is TGTGCCAGCAGCCAAGATTATACCGGGGAGCTGTTTTTT. Looking up the rest from reference TRBV14 and TRBJ2-2 gives the full variable domain: EAGVTQFPSHSVIEKGQTVTLRCDPISGHDNLYWYRRVMGKEIKFLLHFVKESKQDESGMPNNRFLAERTGGTYSTLKVQPAELEDSGVYFCASSQDYTGELFFGEGSRLTVL.

This clonotype has a handful of counts. The V gene is TRBV20-1, the J gene TRBJ1-5; D unresolved. Per the germline V gene, CDR1 is DFQATT and CDR2 is SNEGSKA (reference sequence). There are 11 residues in the CDR3. Trimming stripped 4 bases from V and 12 bases from J, with 13 bases between. The CDR3 loop is CSAIRGRDQHF. The DNA for the CDR3 is TGCAGTGCTATCAGAGGACGGGACCAGCATTTT.

The chain combines TRBV7-9 with TRBJ2-2, with TRBD2 identical over 9 bases. V lost 8 bases and J lost 3; bases outside the gene matches: 7. The germline gives CDR1 SEHNR, CDR2 FQNEAQ (reference sequence). The length of the CDR3 is 15 residues. The CDR3: CASPDLAGYTGELFF. The DNA of the CDR3 is TGTGCCAGCCCCGATCTAGCGGGGTACACCGGGGAGCTGTTTTTT.

This clonotype was seen only a few times. The chain recombines TRBV19 with TRBJ2-1; either TRBD1 or TRBD2 may supply D (6 bases each). V was pared by 9 bases and J by 6 bases, with 21 bases between. Germline values: CDR1 LNHDA, CDR2 SQIVND (reference sequence). The CDR3 consists of 15 residues. As DNA, the CDR3 is TGTGCCAGCGAGGGGGGACGCGGCGTGCCCAATGAGCAGTTCTTC. It codes for CASEGGRGVPNEQFF.

The chain couples TRBV10-3 to TRBJ2-3; TRBD2 matches 10 bases. V was clipped by 0 bases and J by 2 bases; unmatched bases: 5. The germline V gene has CDR1 ENHRY and CDR2 SYGVKD. The CDR3 extends over 17 amino acids. Here the CDR3 reads CAISESRLAGFTDTQYF. The DNA for the CDR3 is TGTGCCATCAGTGAGTCGAGACTAGCGGGTTTCACAGATACGCAGTATTTT.

This clonotype showed up many times. The rearrangement uses TRBV6-1 and TRBJ1-4; D gene uncertain. V was clipped by 6 bases and J by 6 bases, with 14 bases between them. The CDR3 spans 14 residues. From germline, CDR1 is MNHNS and CDR2 SASEGT. The CDR3 loop reads CASSPTLRDEKLFF. In DNA, the CDR3 is TGTGCCAGCAGCCCGACACTTCGGGATGAAAAACTGTTTTTT.

The rearrangement uses TRBV5-1 and TRBJ1-1; no firm D call. Germline V gene data show CDR1 as SGHRS and CDR2 as YFSETQ. CDR3 size: 14 residues. Deletions cut 2 bases from V and 3 bases from J, with 11 bases between. The CDR3 DNA sequence: TGCGCCAGCAGCTTCCAGGAGGAGGACACTGAAGCTTTCTTT. Protein product: CASSFQEEDTEAFF.

The chain has TRBV12-3 or TRBV12-4 and TRBJ1-4; 7 bases are a match to TRBD1. CDR3 length: 15 residues. J lost 8 bases, V lost 4 bases, and 10 bases had no gene match. The CDR3 region is CASSSSQGFGEKLFF. For the CDR3, the DNA is TGTGCCAGCAGTTCATCACAGGGGTTTGGAGAAAAACTGTTTTTT.

This clonotype has more than one count but fewer than ten. The genes are TRBV4-3 and TRBJ1-2; weak D call: TRBD1 (5 bases). The CDR3 extends over 15 amino acids. Trimming removed 0 bases at V and 4 bases at J, with 12 bases between. The germline gives CDR1 LGHNA, CDR2 YSLEER. As DNA, the CDR3 is TGCGCCAGCAGCCAAGATCAGGGCCGCAGCTATGGCTACACCTTC. Translating it yields CASSQDQGRSYGYTF.

The CDR3 bases are TGTGCCAGCAGCCACCCCGGCGGCTCCGTTACAGATACGCAGTATTTT. Its protein is CASSHPGGSVTDTQYF. V and J are TRBV4-2 and TRBJ2-3; D not certain. V was pared by 3 bases and J by 3 bases, with 16 bases between. This CDR3 is built from 16 residues. Germline CDR1 LGHNA, CDR2 YNFKEQ.

The rearrangement joins TRBV10-3 to TRBJ2-1; 9 bases agree with TRBD1. This CDR3 is 14 amino acids long. Germline CDR1 reads ENHRY; CDR2 reads SYGVKD. Losses at the gene ends were 9 bases for V and 9 bases for J; bases not matched to a gene: 12. The CDR3 DNA is TGTGCCATTTTACCGGGACAGGGAGTTGGTGAGCAGTTCTTC. This encodes CAILPGQGVGEQFF.

This chain uses TRBV5-5 with TRBJ2-3; D may be TRBD2 (6 bases). This CDR3 has 14 residues. V lost 1 base and J 5 bases, leaving 11 bases between the germline ends. Germline lookup yields CDR1 SGHKS and CDR2 YYEKEE (reference sequence). CDR3 in DNA: TGTGCCAGCAGCTTGAGGACTATCTTAGATACGCAGTATTTT. Encoded protein: CASSLRTILDTQYF.

V is TRBV29-1 and J is TRBJ2-1, with TRBD1 matching 8 bases. V shed 7 bases and J 10 bases; nucleotides not matched to a gene: 9. This CDR3 has 12 amino acids. CDR1 SQVTM and CDR2 ANQGSEA come from the germline V gene. The CDR3 DNA reads TGCAGCGGTGACAGGGGCCGGTACGAGCAGTTCTTC. Residues: CSGDRGRYEQFF.